This is a list of T cell receptor beta chains from one sample in a study of identifying expanded T cells in peripheral blood. Some clones are missing from TCRdb's copy, which holds only in-frame ones; the method was immunoSEQ multiplex PCR. This sample has tens of thousands of clones, with 88% found just once. The sample taken for sequencing was blood. These receptors were obtained from a person aged 18-70 years in good health. CDR3s leave out the opening cysteine and the closing phenylalanine or tryptophan.

v_gene	j_gene	CDR3aa
TRBV27	TRBJ1-3	ASSTTNSGNTIY
TRBV18	TRBJ1-3	ASSPIPTGGGNTIY
TRBV2	TRBJ2-2	ASSQDVNTGELF
TRBV12-5	TRBJ1-3	ASGFLRTGGLLSGNTIY
TRBV2	TRBJ2-3	ASGDGGNTDTQY
TRBV5-1	TRBJ1-1	ASTTGTGGTEAF
TRBV4-2	TRBJ2-7	ASSQSDRFAYEQY
TRBV15	TRBJ1-5	ATSRELRGNQPQH
TRBV9	TRBJ2-3	ASSVGGVGTDTQY
TRBV2	TRBJ2-1	ASSVSGQGGEQF
TRBV11-3	TRBJ1-1	ASSRLTEAF
TRBV7-9	TRBJ1-1	ASSGQVPEAF
TRBV5-1	TRBJ1-4	ASSSGLSAANEKLF
TRBV6-5	TRBJ2-7	ASSLLYTEQY
TRBV7-6	TRBJ1-2	ASSLAPGSNYGYT
TRBV13	TRBJ2-5	ASSSGQQETQY
TRBV2	TRBJ1-2	ASSDPGIGGYT
TRBV6-6	TRBJ1-2	ASSTSAWDRAT
TRBV19	TRBJ1-4	ASNRGNEKLF
TRBV18	TRBJ2-7	ASSPRDGTYEQY
TRBV5-4	TRBJ2-7	ASSNGQGNPWEQY
TRBV15	TRBJ2-1	ATSRDPGLGQNEQF
TRBV10-3	TRBJ2-1	AIRPGLGTYNEQF
TRBV30	TRBJ1-6	AWNRPGGSYNSPLH
TRBV6-5	TRBJ1-5	ASSPQGFWQPQH
TRBV7-9	TRBJ2-5	ASSSGKQGTQY
TRBV29-1	TRBJ2-7	SVEFPDRTYEQY
TRBV7-8	TRBJ2-1	ASRSPGTGMYNEQF
TRBV4-1	TRBJ2-5	ASSQGPSGGQETQY
TRBV5-1	TRBJ2-1	ASETSGNGNEQF
TRBV5-4	TRBJ2-2	AGGVQTSDTGELF
TRBV7-3	TRBJ2-3	ASSLDLSDTQY
TRBV2	TRBJ1-1	ASRADRGGAF
TRBV30	TRBJ2-2	AWSFPGGTYTGELF
TRBV29-1	TRBJ1-5	SVTTGTGGNQPQH
TRBV7-2	TRBJ2-3	ASSLDPSTDTQY
TRBV19	TRBJ2-6	ASISAGSGANVLT
TRBV29-1	TRBJ1-6	SVARMEGSPLH
TRBV5-6	TRBJ2-2	ASSIPGGRTGELF
TRBV6-5	TRBJ1-1	ASSYSNGNTEAF
TRBV7-2	TRBJ1-1	ASSLASREAF
TRBV18	TRBJ1-1	ASSPDLNTEAF
TRBV4-2	TRBJ1-5	ASSQDRVKSQPQH
TRBV14	TRBJ2-7	ASSAGSGSYEQY
TRBV5-4	TRBJ1-1	ASSLTAGRGNTEAF
TRBV4-1	TRBJ1-2	ASSPLGEGYYGYT
TRBV14	TRBJ1-1	ASSKVRGLNTEAF
TRBV6-1	TRBJ1-5	ASRPGASFNQPQH
TRBV12-5	TRBJ1-1	ASGFSFGHSTEAF
TRBV10-3	TRBJ1-6	AIKGQGGTYNSPLH
TRBV4-2	TRBJ2-2	ASSQDSRELF
TRBV18	TRBJ2-7	ASSPRKFYEQY
TRBV7-2	TRBJ1-2	ASSLSTGSGYT